A single T cell receptor beta chain is shown here with its context. The sample is drawn from a study of blood T cell repertoires in COVID-19. Whole-study context: From the United States, Italy and Spain came samples of acute and convalescent COVID-19. The analysed material was cDNA or gDNA that came from T cells, B-cell-depleted T cells, or PBMCs.

CDR3 length equals 15 residues. The V gene end was trimmed by 5 bases and the J gene end by 5 bases; junction bases not matched to a gene: 11. Germline CDR1 is SGHNT and CDR2 is YENEEA. Study processing details: Reference gene primer amplification gave estimated nucleated cell counts. Using immunoSEQ multiplex PCR, the repertoire was profiled, and TCRdb retains in-frame clones only, with some absent. Clonal size and the V and J genes are those of that table, whereas D and trimming came from the DNA. The sample shows 65,000 to 95,000 clones, over 70% of them seen only once. The chain uses TRBV11-3 and TRBJ2-7; TRBD1 matches 8 bases. The source of this sequence is a woman aged 40-49 years with active or convalescent COVID-19. The sample consisted of peripheral blood. CDR3 protein: CASSPPDRARNEQYF. CDR3 coding DNA: TGTGCCAGCAGCCCCCCGGACAGGGCCCGGAACGAGCAGTACTTC.